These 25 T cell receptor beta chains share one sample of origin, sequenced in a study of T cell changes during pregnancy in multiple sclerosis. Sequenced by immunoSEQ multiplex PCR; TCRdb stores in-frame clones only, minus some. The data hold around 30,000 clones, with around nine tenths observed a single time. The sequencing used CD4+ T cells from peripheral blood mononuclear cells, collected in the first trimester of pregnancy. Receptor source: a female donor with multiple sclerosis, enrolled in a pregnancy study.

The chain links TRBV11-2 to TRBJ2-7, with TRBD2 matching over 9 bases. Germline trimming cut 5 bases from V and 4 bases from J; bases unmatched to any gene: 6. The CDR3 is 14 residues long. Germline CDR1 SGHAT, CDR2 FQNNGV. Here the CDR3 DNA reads TGTGCCAGCAGCCCCCTAGCGGGGTCTTACGAGCAGTACTTC. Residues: CASSPLAGSYEQYF.

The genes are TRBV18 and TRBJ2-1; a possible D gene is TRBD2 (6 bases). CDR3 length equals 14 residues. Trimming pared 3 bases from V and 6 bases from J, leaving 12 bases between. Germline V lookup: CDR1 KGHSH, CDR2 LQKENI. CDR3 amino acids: CASSPATSFNEQFF. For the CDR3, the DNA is TGTGCCAGCTCACCGGCAACTAGCTTCAATGAGCAGTTCTTC.

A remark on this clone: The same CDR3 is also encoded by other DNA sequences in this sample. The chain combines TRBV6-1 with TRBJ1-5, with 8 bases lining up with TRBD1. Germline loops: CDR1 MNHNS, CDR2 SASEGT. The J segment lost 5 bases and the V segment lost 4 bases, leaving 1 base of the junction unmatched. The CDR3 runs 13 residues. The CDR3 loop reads CASSAQGDQPQHF. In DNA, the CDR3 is TGTGCCAGCAGTGCACAGGGGGATCAGCCCCAGCATTTT.

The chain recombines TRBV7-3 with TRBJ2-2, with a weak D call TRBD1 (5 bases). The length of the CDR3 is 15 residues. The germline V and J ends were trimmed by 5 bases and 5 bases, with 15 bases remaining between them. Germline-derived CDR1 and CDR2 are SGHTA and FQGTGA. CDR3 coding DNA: TGTGCCAGCAGCCCCCAAGGGCCAGGGACCGGGGAGCTGTTTTTT. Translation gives CASSPQGPGTGELFF.

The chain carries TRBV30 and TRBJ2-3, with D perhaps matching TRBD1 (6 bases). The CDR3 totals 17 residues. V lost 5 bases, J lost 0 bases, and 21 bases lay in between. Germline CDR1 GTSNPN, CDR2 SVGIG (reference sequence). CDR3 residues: CAWLVNGGTPSTDTQYF. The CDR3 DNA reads TGTGCCTGGCTCGTAAATGGGGGCACCCCTAGCACAGATACGCAGTATTTT.

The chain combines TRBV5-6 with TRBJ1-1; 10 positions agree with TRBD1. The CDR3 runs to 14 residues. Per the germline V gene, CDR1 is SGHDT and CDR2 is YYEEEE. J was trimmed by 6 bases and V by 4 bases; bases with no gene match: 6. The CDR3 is CASSNRDRGPEAFF. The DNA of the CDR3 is TGTGCCAGCAGCAACCGGGACAGGGGTCCTGAAGCTTTCTTT. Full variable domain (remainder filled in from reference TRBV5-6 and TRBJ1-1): DAGVTQSPTHLIKTRGQQVTLRCSPKSGHDTVSWYQQALGQGPQFIFQYYEEEERQRGNFPDRFSGHQFPNYSSELNVNALLLGDSALYLCASSNRDRGPEAFFGQGTRLTVV.

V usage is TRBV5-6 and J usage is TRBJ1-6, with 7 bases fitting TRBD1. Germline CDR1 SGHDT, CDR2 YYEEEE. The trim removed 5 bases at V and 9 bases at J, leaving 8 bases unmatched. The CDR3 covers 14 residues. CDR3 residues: CASSPNRGGSPLHF. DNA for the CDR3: TGTGCCAGCAGTCCCAACAGGGGTGGTTCACCCCTCCACTTT.

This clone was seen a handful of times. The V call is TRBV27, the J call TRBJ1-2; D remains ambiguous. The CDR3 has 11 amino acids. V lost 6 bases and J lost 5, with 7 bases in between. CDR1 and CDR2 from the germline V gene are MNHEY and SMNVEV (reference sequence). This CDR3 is CASRARYGYTF. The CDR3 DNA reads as TGTGCCAGCAGGGCGAGGTATGGCTACACCTTC.

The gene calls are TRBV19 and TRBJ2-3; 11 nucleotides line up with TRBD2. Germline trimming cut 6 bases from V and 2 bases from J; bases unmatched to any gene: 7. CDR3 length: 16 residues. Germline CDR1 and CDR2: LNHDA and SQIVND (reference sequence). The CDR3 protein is CASRHTSGGYTDTQYF. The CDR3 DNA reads TGTGCCAGTAGGCATACTAGCGGGGGTTACACAGATACGCAGTATTTT.

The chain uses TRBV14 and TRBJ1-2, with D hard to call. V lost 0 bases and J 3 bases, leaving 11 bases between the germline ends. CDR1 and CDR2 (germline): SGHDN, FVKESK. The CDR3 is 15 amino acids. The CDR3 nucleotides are TGTGCCAGCAGCCAAGATCTGGGAGGATACTATGGCTACACCTTC. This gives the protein CASSQDLGGYYGYTF.

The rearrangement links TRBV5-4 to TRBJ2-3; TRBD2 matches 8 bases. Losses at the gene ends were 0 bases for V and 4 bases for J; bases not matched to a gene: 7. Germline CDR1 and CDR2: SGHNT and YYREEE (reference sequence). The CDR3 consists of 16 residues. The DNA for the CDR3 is TGTGCCAGCAGCTTGGTTCCGGGGGGGGCACCAGATACGCAGTATTTT. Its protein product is CASSLVPGGAPDTQYF.

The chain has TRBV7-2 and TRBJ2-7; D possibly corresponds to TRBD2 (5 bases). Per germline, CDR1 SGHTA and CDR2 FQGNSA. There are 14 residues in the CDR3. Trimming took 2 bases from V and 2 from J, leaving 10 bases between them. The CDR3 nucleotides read TGTGCCAGCAGCTTATCCGGGAATACCTACGAGCAGTACTTC. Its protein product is CASSLSGNTYEQYF.

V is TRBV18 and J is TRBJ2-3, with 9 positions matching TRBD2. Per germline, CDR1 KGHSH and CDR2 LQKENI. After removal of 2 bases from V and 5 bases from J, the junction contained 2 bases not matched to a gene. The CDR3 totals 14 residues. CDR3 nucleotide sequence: TGTGCCAGCTCACCAGCGGGGGGGCAAGATACGCAGTATTTT. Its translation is CASSPAGGQDTQYF.

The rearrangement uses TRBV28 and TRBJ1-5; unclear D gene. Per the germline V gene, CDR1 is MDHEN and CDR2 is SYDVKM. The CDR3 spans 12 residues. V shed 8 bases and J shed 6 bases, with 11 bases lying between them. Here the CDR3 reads CASSLRGQPQHF. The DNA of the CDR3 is TGTGCCAGCTCCCTTCGGGGTCAGCCCCAGCATTTT.

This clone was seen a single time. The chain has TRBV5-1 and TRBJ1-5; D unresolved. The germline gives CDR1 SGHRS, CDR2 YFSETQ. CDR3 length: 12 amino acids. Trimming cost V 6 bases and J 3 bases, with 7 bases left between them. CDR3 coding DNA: TGCGCCAGCAAACAGTCCAATCAGCCCCAGCATTTT. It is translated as CASKQSNQPQHF.

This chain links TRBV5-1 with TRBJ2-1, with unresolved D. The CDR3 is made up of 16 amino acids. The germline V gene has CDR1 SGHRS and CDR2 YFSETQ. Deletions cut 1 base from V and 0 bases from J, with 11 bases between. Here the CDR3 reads CASSLQAGSSYNEQFF. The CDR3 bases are TGCGCCAGCAGCTTGCAGGCCGGTAGCTCCTACAATGAGCAGTTCTTC.

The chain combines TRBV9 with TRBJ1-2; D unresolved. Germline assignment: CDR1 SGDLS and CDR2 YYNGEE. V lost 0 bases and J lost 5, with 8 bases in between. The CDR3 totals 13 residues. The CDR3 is CASSVDFRYGYTF. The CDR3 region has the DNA TGTGCCAGCAGCGTAGACTTCCGGTATGGCTACACCTTC.

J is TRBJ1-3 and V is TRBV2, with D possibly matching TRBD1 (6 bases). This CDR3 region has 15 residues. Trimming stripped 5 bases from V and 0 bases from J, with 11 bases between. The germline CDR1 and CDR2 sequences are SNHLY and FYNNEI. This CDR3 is CASSRQQGSGNTIYF. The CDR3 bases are TGTGCCAGCAGTCGACAACAGGGCTCTGGAAACACCATATATTTT.

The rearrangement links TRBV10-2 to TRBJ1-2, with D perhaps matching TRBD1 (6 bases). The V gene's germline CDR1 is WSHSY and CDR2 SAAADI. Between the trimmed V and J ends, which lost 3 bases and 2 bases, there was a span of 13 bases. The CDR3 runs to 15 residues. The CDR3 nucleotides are TGCGCCAGCAGTGAACAGGGATCCCTCAACTATGGCTACACCTTC. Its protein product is CASSEQGSLNYGYTF.

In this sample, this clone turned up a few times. The CDR3 region is CASSFGQASASPLHF. CDR3 sequence (DNA): TGTGCCAGCAGCTTCGGACAGGCCAGCGCATCACCCCTCCACTTT. The chain joins TRBV7-2 to TRBJ1-6, with 7 bases lining up with TRBD1. V trimming: 3 bases; J trimming: 10 bases; junction bases outside the gene matches: 9. Germline V gene lookup returns CDR1 SGHTA and CDR2 FQGNSA. CDR3 size: 15 residues.

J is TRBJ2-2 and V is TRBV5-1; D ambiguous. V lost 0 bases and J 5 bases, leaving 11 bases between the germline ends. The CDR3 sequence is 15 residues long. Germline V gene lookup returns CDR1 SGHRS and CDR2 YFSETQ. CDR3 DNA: TGCGCCAGCAGCTTGGGGCCTACAGATACCGGGGAGCTGTTTTTT. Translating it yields CASSLGPTDTGELFF.

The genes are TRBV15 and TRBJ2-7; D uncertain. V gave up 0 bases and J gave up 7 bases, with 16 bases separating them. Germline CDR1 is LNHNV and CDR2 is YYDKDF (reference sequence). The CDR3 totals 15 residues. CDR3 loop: CATSRDAVTMGEQYF. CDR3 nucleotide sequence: TGTGCCACCAGCAGAGATGCGGTGACGATGGGTGAGCAGTACTTC.

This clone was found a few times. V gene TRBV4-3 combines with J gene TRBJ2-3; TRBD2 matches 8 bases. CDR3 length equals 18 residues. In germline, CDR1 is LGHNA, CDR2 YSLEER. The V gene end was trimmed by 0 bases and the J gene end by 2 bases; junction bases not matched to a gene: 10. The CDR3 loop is CASSQDHYGGGYTDTQYF. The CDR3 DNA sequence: TGCGCCAGCAGCCAAGATCACTACGGGGGGGGATACACAGATACGCAGTATTTT.

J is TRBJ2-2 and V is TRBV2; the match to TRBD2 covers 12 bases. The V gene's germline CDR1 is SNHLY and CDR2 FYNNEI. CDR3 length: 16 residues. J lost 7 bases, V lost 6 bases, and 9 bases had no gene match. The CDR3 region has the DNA TGTGCCAGCAGACCCCAGACTAGCGGGGGAAGCGGGGAGCTGTTTTTT. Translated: CASRPQTSGGSGELFF. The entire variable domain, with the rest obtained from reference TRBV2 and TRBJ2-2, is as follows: EPEVTQTPSHQVTQMGQEVILRCVPISNHLYFYWYRQILGQKVEFLVSFYNNEISEKSEIFDDQFSVERPDGSNFTLKIRSTKLEDSAMYFCASRPQTSGGSGELFFGEGSRLTVL.

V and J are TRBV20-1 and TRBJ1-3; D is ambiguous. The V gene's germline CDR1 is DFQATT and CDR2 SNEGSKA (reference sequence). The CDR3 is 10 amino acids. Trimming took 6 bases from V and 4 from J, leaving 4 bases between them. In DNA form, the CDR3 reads TGCAGTGCCTTGGGAAACACCATATATTTT. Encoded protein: CSALGNTIYF.